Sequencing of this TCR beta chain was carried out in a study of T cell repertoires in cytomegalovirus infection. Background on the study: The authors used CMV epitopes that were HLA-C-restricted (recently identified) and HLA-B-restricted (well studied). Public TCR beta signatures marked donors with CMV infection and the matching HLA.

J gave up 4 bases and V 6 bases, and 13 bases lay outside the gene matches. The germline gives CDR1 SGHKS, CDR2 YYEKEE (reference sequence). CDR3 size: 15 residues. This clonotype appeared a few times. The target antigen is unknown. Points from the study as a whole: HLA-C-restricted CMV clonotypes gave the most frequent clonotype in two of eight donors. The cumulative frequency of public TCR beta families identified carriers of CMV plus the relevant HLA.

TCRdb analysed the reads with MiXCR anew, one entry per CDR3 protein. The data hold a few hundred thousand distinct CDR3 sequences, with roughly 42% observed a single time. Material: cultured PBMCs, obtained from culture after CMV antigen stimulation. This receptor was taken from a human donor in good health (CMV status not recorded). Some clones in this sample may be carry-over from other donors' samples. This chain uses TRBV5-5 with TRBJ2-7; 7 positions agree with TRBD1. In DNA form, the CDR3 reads TGTGCCAGCACCACGCTCGGGACAGTTACTTACGAGCAGTACTTC. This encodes CASTTLGTVTYEQYF.